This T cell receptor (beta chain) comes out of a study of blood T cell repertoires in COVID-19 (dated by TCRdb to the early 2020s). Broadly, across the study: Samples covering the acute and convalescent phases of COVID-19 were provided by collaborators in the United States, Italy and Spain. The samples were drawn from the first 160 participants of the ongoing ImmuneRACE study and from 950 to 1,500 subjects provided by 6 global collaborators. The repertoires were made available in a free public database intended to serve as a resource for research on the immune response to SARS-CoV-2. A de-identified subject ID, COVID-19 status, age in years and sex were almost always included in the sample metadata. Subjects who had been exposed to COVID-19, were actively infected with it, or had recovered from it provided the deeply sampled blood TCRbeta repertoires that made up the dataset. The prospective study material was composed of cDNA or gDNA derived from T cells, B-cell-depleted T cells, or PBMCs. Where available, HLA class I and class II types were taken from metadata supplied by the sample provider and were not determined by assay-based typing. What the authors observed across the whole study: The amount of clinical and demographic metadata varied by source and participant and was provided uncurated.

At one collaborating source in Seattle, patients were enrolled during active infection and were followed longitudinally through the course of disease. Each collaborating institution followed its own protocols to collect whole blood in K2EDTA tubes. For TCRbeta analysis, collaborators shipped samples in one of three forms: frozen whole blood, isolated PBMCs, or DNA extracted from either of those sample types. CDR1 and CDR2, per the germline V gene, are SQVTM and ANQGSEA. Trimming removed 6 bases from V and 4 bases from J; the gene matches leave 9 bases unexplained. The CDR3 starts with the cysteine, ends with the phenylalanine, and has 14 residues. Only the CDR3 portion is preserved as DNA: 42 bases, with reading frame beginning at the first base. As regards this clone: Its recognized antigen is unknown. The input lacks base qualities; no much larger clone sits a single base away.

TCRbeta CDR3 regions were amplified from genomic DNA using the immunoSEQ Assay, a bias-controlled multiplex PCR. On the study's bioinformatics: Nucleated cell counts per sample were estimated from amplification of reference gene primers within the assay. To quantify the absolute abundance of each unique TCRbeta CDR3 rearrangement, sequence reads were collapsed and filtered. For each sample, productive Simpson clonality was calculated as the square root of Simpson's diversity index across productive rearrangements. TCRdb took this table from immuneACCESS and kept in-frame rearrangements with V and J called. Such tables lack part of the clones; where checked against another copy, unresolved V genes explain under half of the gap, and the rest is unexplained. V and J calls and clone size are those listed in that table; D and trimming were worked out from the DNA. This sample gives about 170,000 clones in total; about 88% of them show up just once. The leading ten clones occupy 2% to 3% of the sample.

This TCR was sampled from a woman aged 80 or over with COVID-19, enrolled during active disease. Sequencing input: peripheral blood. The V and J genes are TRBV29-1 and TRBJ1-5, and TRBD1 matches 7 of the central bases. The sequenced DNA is TGCAGCGTACAGACAGGGCTGGTAAATCAGCCCCAGCATTTT. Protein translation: CSVQTGLVNQPQHF. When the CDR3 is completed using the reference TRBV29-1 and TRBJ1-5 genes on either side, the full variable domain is SAVISQKPSRDICQRGTSLTIQCQVDSQVTMMFWYRQQPGQSLTLIATANQGSEATYESGFVIDKFPISRPNLTFSTLTVSNMSPEDSSIYLCSVQTGLVNQPQHFGDGTRLSIL.